Shown below are 2 T cell receptor beta chains from a single sample sequenced in a study of blood T cells in healthy people across ages. Sample-barcoded 5' priming and a J-beta primer mix drove a second PCR of about 6 to 12 cycles. TCRdb re-called the 5' RACE reads through MiXCR, storing one row per CDR3 protein. The table has roughly 800,000 distinct CDR3 sequences, about 34% seen once. Sequences were obtained from blood. The receptors come from a man aged 18 to 29 in good health.

This clonotype was recorded a few times. The chain combines TRBV11-2 with TRBJ2-1, with D possibly matching TRBD2 (5 bases). Germline V gene lookup returns CDR1 SGHAT and CDR2 FQNNGV. There are 14 residues in the CDR3. The V gene lost 2 bases and the J gene lost 6 bases, with 11 bases spanning the gap. The CDR3 region is CASSLRLAVNEQFF. CDR3 nucleotides: TGTGCCAGCAGCTTACGGCTAGCAGTCAATGAGCAGTTCTTC.

The rearrangement joins TRBV4-3 to TRBJ2-7; TRBD2 matches at 10 bases. The CDR3 runs 17 residues. The ends lost 4 bases at V and 7 bases at J; junction bases unmatched: 16. Looked up from germline, CDR1 is LGHNA and CDR2 is YSLEER. CDR3 bases: TGCGCCAGCAGCCTCGAGGTAGCGGGGGGAAATAACAATGAGCAGTACTTC. Residues: CASSLEVAGGNNNEQYF.